A single sample gave rise to the 16 T cell receptor beta chains below, sequenced in a study of shared clonotypes between healthy human individuals (TCRdb year 2020). For the CD8 naive samples, CD45RO-negative cells were positively selected for CCR7, yielding a CD45RA+CCR7+ population from which TemRA cells were excluded. Library prep was done by the immunoSEQ multiplex PCR assay. In its TCRdb copy, this immuneACCESS table keeps in-frame sequences only and misses some clones. Where compared with another copy, unresolved V genes explain less than half of these, and the others have no known cause. This sample has about 2.1 million clones in its table, and over 85% of those were observed once. The ten largest clonotypes hold about 1.7% of the sample. Sequences were obtained from naive CD8+ T cells from PBMCs. The cell subset or site tag for this specimen amounts to: CD45RA+CCR7+. The receptors come from a man aged 18 to 29 in good health. Some clones in this sample may be carry-over from other donors' samples.

Turning to this clone: A much larger clone sits a single nucleotide away, making a read error possible. This same CDR3 is encoded by further DNA sequences in the sample. The chain recombines TRBV5-4 with TRBJ1-1; D may be TRBD1 (5 bases). CDR3 size: 12 residues. From germline, CDR1 is SGHNT and CDR2 YYREEE (reference sequence). Trimming shortened V by 2 bases and J by 3 bases, and 5 bases separated the two germline ends. The CDR3 region has the DNA TGTGCCAGCAGCTTAGGGGACACTGAAGCTTTCTTT. Translation: CASSLGDTEAFF.

This clone has just a few counts. Other nucleotide sequences from this sample produce the same CDR3. The genes are TRBV25-1 and TRBJ1-2; no firm D call. Per the germline V gene, CDR1 is MGHDK and CDR2 is SYGVNS. V lost 8 bases and J 5 bases, leaving 6 bases between the germline ends. This CDR3 has 10 amino acids. The DNA for the CDR3 is TGTGCCAGCCGTGGATATGGCTACACCTTC. It is translated as CASRGYGYTF.

This chain joins TRBV4-2 and TRBJ1-2; D is undetermined. Trimming shortened V by 2 bases and J by 3 bases, and 16 bases separated the two germline ends. Germline V lookup: CDR1 LGHNA, CDR2 YNFKEQ. The CDR3 sequence is 16 residues long. The CDR3 protein is CASSQLSRVPDYGYTF. The CDR3 coding sequence is TGTGCCAGCAGCCAATTAAGTCGGGTACCGGACTATGGCTACACCTTC.

The chain links TRBV11-2 to TRBJ1-1; D remains ambiguous. V lost 5 bases to trimming and J lost 4 bases, with 14 bases between them. The length of the CDR3 is 14 residues. The germline V gene encodes CDR1 SGHAT and CDR2 FQNNGV. The CDR3 coding sequence is TGTGCCAGCAGCCCACGTTTTAAGGGCACTGAAGCTTTCTTT. This gives the protein CASSPRFKGTEAFF. Variable domain in full (rest from reference TRBV11-2 and TRBJ1-1): EAGVAQSPRYKIIEKRQSVAFWCNPISGHATLYWYQQILGQGPKLLIQFQNNGVVDDSQLPKDRFSAERLKGVDSTLKIQPAKLEDSAVYLCASSPRFKGTEAFFGQGTRLTVV.

This clone was counted between two and nine times. The sample contains more than one DNA sequence encoding this CDR3. V is TRBV7-9 and J is TRBJ1-2; D is unclear. V was cut by 1 base and J by 3 bases, with 3 bases left in between. This CDR3 comprises 12 residues. Germline-derived CDR1 and CDR2 are SEHNR and FQNEAQ (reference sequence). The CDR3 region has the DNA TGTGCCAGCAGCTTAGGGGACTATGGCTACACCTTC. The encoded protein is CASSLGDYGYTF.

The chain combines TRBV6-1 with TRBJ2-7; perhaps TRBD2 as D (7 bases). V gave up 5 bases and J gave up 5 bases, with 16 bases separating them. The CDR3 extends over 14 amino acids. Germline-derived CDR1 and CDR2 are MNHNS and SASEGT. Written as DNA, the CDR3 is TGTGCCAGCAGTCCAAGGGGAGGGGGGCACGAGCAGTACTTC. It translates to CASSPRGGGHEQYF.

J is TRBJ1-1 and V is TRBV27; no clear D gene. This CDR3 has 14 residues. Trimming stripped 2 bases from V and 5 bases from J, with 12 bases between. Germline-derived CDR1 and CDR2 are MNHEY and SMNVEV (reference sequence). In nucleotides, the CDR3 is TGTGCCAGCAGTTTACTTTCCCCGGGGACTGAAGCTTTCTTT. As protein: CASSLLSPGTEAFF.

The chain carries TRBV2 and TRBJ2-7; D could derive from TRBD1 or TRBD2 (5 bases each). This CDR3 comprises 13 residues. Germline lookup yields CDR1 SNHLY and CDR2 FYNNEI. V lost 7 bases, J lost 4 bases, and 14 bases lay in between. The CDR3 region has the DNA TGTGCCAGCACCATAGGGACGGTATACGAGCAGTACTTC. This translates into CASTIGTVYEQYF.

About this clone itself: Other DNA sequences in the sample encode the same CDR3. The chain employs TRBV27 and TRBJ1-2; perhaps TRBD1 as D (5 bases). Germline CDR1 reads MNHEY; CDR2 reads SMNVEV (reference sequence). The CDR3 extends over 13 amino acids. Trimming stripped 4 bases from V and 2 bases from J, with 8 bases between. CDR3 DNA: TGTGCCAGCAGTTGGGGCAGAAACTATGGCTACACCTTC. It translates to CASSWGRNYGYTF.

V gene TRBV9 combines with J gene TRBJ2-4, with D possibly matching TRBD1 (5 bases). With 0 bases removed from V and 1 base from J, the gap between germline ends came to 11 bases. The CDR3 consists of 16 residues. Germline V gene lookup returns CDR1 SGDLS and CDR2 YYNGEE. The CDR3 loop reads CASSVDPHRAKNIQYF. Here the CDR3 DNA reads TGTGCCAGCAGCGTAGATCCACACAGGGCCAAAAACATTCAGTACTTC.

V usage is TRBV15 and J usage is TRBJ2-7, with D perhaps assigned TRBD1 or TRBD2 (5 bases each). Germline V gives CDR1 LNHNV, CDR2 YYDKDF (reference sequence). The length of the CDR3 is 14 residues. V was clipped by 0 bases and J by 6 bases, with 12 bases between them. CDR3 in amino acids: CATSRDRKGSEQYF. The DNA of the CDR3 is TGTGCCACCAGCAGAGATAGAAAGGGGAGCGAGCAGTACTTC.

This rearrangement joins TRBV7-9 to TRBJ1-2; D gene ambiguous. Germline loops: CDR1 SEHNR, CDR2 FQNEAQ (reference sequence). This CDR3 has 17 amino acids. V was pared by 0 bases and J by 0 bases, with 14 bases between. Here the CDR3 reads CASSLARPKTPNYGYTF. The DNA of the CDR3 is TGTGCCAGCAGCTTAGCCAGGCCCAAAACCCCTAACTATGGCTACACCTTC.

This sequence joins TRBV7-2 and TRBJ2-1; 10 positions match TRBD2. The germline CDR1 and CDR2 sequences are SGHTA and FQGNSA. After removal of 2 bases from V and 0 bases from J, the junction contained 10 bases not matched to a gene. This CDR3 is 19 amino acids long. In DNA form, the CDR3 reads TGTGCCAGCAGCTTACGGTGGACTAGCGGAGGGAGCTCCTACAATGAGCAGTTCTTC. Protein: CASSLRWTSGGSSYNEQFF.

This sequence joins TRBV4-1 and TRBJ2-7; unclear D gene. V lost 0 bases and J lost 2, with 14 bases in between. The CDR3 sequence is 16 residues long. Per germline, CDR1 MGHRA and CDR2 YSYEKL. In DNA, the CDR3 is TGCGCCAGCAGCCAAGATGGCCGATCTAGGGCCTACGAGCAGTACTTC. Translated, it gives CASSQDGRSRAYEQYF.

J is TRBJ2-7 and V is TRBV10-3; 7 bases fit TRBD1. CDR1 is ENHRY, CDR2 SYGVKD, per germline. Losses at the gene ends were 2 bases for V and 5 bases for J; bases not matched to a gene: 6. The length of the CDR3 is 14 residues. CDR3 coding DNA: TGTGCCATCAGTGAGGGGACAGTAACCAACGAGCAGTACTTC. Translation gives CAISEGTVTNEQYF.

The V gene is TRBV5-5, the J gene TRBJ1-2, with D uncertain. Germline CDR1 is SGHKS and CDR2 is YYEKEE (reference sequence). This CDR3 has 14 amino acids. Deletions cut 0 bases from V and 0 bases from J, with 6 bases between. The CDR3 reads CASSLDSANYGYTF. For the CDR3, the DNA is TGTGCCAGCAGCTTGGACAGCGCTAACTATGGCTACACCTTC.